This is a list of T cell receptor beta chains from one sample in a study of radiation and T cells in renal cell carcinoma. Here immunoSEQ multiplex PCR was the method, and the copy in TCRdb shows in-frame clones only, minus some. The repertoire holds approximately 45,000 clones, 75% to 85% seen once, with 31% in the top ten. Sequences were derived from blood, sampled from a patient whose treatment included radiotherapy and nephrectomy. The origin of the receptors is a woman aged 65 to 85 with renal cell carcinoma. The CDR3 runs from the conserved cysteine through the conserved F or W. D genes are given only for firm matches. Clone size is shown for a subset of rows, as once, few, many or a class of expanded clone.

clone_size d_call j_call v_call cdr3_aa cdr3_nt
. . TRBJ1-2 TRBV25-1 CATTSTDRGYTF TGTGCCACCACTTCTACGGATCGGGGCTACACCTTC
. TRBD1 TRBJ1-1 TRBV6-4 CASSAGTGGNTEAFF TGTGCCAGCAGTGCCGGGACAGGGGGAAACACTGAAGCTTTCTTT
. . TRBJ1-5 TRBV6-6 CASSYSGNKDQPQHF TGTGCCAGCAGTTACTCTGGCAACAAGGATCAGCCCCAGCATTTT
. TRBD2 TRBJ2-1 TRBV6-4 CASSGASGRDNEQFF TGTGCCAGCAGTGGCGCTAGCGGGAGGGACAATGAGCAGTTCTTC
. . TRBJ2-5 TRBV18 CASSPRTGRGETQYF TGTGCCAGCTCACCACGGACAGGACGGGGGGAGACCCAGTACTTC
. . TRBJ2-7 TRBV27 CASSFSGSYEQYF TGTGCCAGCAGCTTTTCCGGGTCCTACGAGCAGTACTTC
. . TRBJ2-7 TRBV4-1 CASSQGPGRAYEQYF TGCGCCAGCAGCCAGGGCCCGGGCAGGGCCTACGAGCAGTACTTC
. TRBD1 TRBJ2-1 TRBV18 CASSPGTGDNEQFF TGTGCCAGCTCACCCGGGACAGGTGACAATGAGCAGTTCTTC
. . TRBJ2-1 TRBV7-9 CASSLWDEQFF TGTGCCAGCAGCCTATGGGATGAGCAGTTCTTC
. TRBD2 TRBJ2-3 TRBV5-1 CASSLAGGLNTDTQYF TGCGCCAGCAGTCTAGCGGGGGGGCTGAACACAGATACGCAGTATTTT
once TRBD1 TRBJ1-1 TRBV6-1 CASRMGQGGTEAFF TGTGCCAGCAGGATGGGACAGGGTGGCACTGAAGCTTTCTTT
. . TRBJ1-5 TRBV11-3 CASSSAHRVGSNQPQHF TGTGCCAGCAGCTCTGCCCATCGGGTTGGAAGCAATCAGCCCCAGCATTTT
. TRBD2 TRBJ2-3 TRBV18 CASSRDVLAGGSTDTQYF TGTGCCAGCTCACGGGACGTACTAGCGGGAGGAAGCACAGATACGCAGTATTTT
. TRBD2 TRBJ2-7 TRBV2 CASRGTSGNYEQYF TGTGCCAGCAGGGGGACTAGCGGTAACTACGAGCAGTACTTC
. . TRBJ1-2 TRBV7-9 CASRKNAGVYGYTF TGTGCCAGCAGGAAGAATGCGGGGGTCTATGGCTACACCTTC
. . TRBJ2-5 TRBV7-8 CASSLTDGTQYF TGTGCCAGCAGCTTAACGGACGGGACCCAGTACTTC
once TRBD1 TRBJ2-7 TRBV6-6 CASRSRDRGGEQYF TGTGCCAGCAGATCCCGGGACAGGGGTGGCGAGCAGTACTTC
. . TRBJ2-5 TRBV18 CASSPPGRKETQYF TGTGCCAGCTCACCACCGGGGCGTAAAGAGACCCAGTACTTC
. . TRBJ2-2 TRBV5-4 CASSEDTTGELFF TGTGCCAGCAGCGAGGACACAACCGGGGAGCTGTTTTTT
. . TRBJ2-1 TRBV2 CASSPGKIGGYNEQFF TGTGCCAGCAGTCCCGGGAAAATAGGTGGCTACAATGAGCAGTTCTTC
. TRBD1 TRBJ2-2 TRBV6-5 CASSLEQGANTGELFF TGTGCCAGCAGTTTAGAACAGGGGGCGAACACCGGGGAGCTGTTTTTT
once . TRBJ1-4 TRBV29-1 CSVVLEGTNEKLFF TGCAGCGTTGTACTGGAGGGGACTAATGAAAAACTGTTTTTT
. TRBD2 TRBJ2-3 TRBV19 CASSIAGGQDTQYF TGTGCCAGTAGTATAGCGGGGGGGCAAGATACGCAGTATTTT
. . TRBJ1-5 TRBV6-1 CASSEGVLVGRANQPQHF TGTGCCAGCAGTGAAGGGGTCCTGGTGGGAAGGGCGAATCAGCCCCAGCATTTT
. . TRBJ2-5 TRBV7-9 CASSLRSRETQYF TGTGCCAGCAGCTTACGGTCCCGGGAGACCCAGTACTTC
. TRBD1 TRBJ1-1 TRBV27 CASSFLDRGSEAFF TGTGCCAGCAGTTTTCTGGACAGGGGGTCTGAAGCTTTCTTT
few . TRBJ1-1 TRBV19 CASSWTESRVYTEAFF TGTGCCAGTAGCTGGACAGAATCTAGAGTGTACACTGAAGCTTTCTTT
. TRBD1 TRBJ2-7 TRBV4-1 CASSQTGTGGYEQYF TGCGCCAGCAGCCAAACCGGGACAGGGGGCTACGAGCAGTACTTC
few TRBD1 TRBJ1-2 TRBV19 CASRWGQGESGYTF TGTGCCAGTAGATGGGGACAGGGAGAGTCTGGCTACACCTTC
. . TRBJ2-1 TRBV7-9 CASKRLDAYNEQFF TGTGCAAGCAAGAGGTTGGACGCCTACAATGAGCAGTTCTTC
once . TRBJ2-5 TRBV4-1 CASSQDQGETQYF TGCGCCAGCAGCCAAGATCAGGGCGAGACCCAGTACTTC
. . TRBJ2-3 TRBV14 CASSPRRDTQYF TGTGCCAGCAGCCCCCGCAGGGATACGCAGTATTTT
. . TRBJ1-4 TRBV27 CASSLGVNEKLFF TGTGCCAGCAGTTTAGGAGTCAATGAAAAACTGTTTTTT
. . TRBJ1-5 TRBV6-7 CASSPHRDQPQHF TGTGCCAGCAGCCCCCATCGAGATCAGCCCCAGCATTTT
. . TRBJ1-1 TRBV11-2 CASSFRDPYGTEAFF TGTGCCAGCAGCTTCCGGGACCCCTACGGGACTGAAGCTTTCTTT
. . TRBJ1-1 TRBV5-1 CASSWEGQVRTEAFF TGCGCCAGCAGCTGGGAGGGACAAGTCCGTACTGAAGCTTTCTTT
. . TRBJ2-1 TRBV5-1 CASSGTSYNEQFF TGCGCCAGCAGCGGAACCTCCTACAATGAGCAGTTCTTC
. . TRBJ2-2 TRBV9 CASSVVGGNTGELFF TGTGCCAGCAGCGTAGTAGGCGGGAACACCGGGGAGCTGTTTTTT
. . TRBJ2-3 TRBV2 CASSEQALTTDTQYF TGTGCCAGCAGTGAACAGGCCCTCACCACAGATACGCAGTATTTT
. TRBD1 TRBJ2-3 TRBV10-3 CAISEAPFDRVGTDTQYF TGTGCCATCAGTGAGGCCCCCTTTGACAGGGTTGGCACAGATACGCAGTATTTT
. . TRBJ2-3 TRBV5-1 CASSLEDTQYF TGCGCCAGCAGCTTGGAGGATACGCAGTATTTT
. . TRBJ2-2 TRBV30 CAWSVWGLGGELFF TGTGCCTGGAGTGTGTGGGGGCTGGGCGGGGAGCTGTTTTTT